The clone carrying this TCR beta chain came up a few times. Its antigen is currently unknown. V lost 6 bases, J lost 8 bases, and 20 bases lay in between. The germline V gene encodes CDR1 MNHEY and CDR2 SVGAGI. The CDR3 is made up of 15 amino acids. Time point specified: patch test 1, 2 weeks after DPC sensitization. The treatment is: therapeutic diphenylcyclopropenone sensitization with weekly scalp DPC. Blood sampling occurred before each patch-test application. Whole blood that had not been fractionated was the source of extracted total RNA. This record comes from a study of human T cells and chemical hapten exposure. Study outcomes and limitations: Patch test score rose with PT1 expanded TCRs, significant at 8, 16, 32, not 4.

Attachment of unique molecular identifiers to individual cDNA molecules was performed in the library. TCRdb reprocessed the RACE reads via MiXCR and lists one record per CDR3 protein. This table has fewer than 150,000 distinct CDR3 sequences, 12% to 15% appearing once. This material consisted of whole blood, taken in connection with sensitization to the hapten diphenylcyclopropenone (DPC). J is TRBJ2-1 and V is TRBV6-5, with a possible D match to TRBD1 (6 bases). The receptor comes from a man younger than 30 with alopecia areata. Some clones in this sample may be carry-over from other donors' samples. The CDR3 DNA reads TGTGCCAGCAGCCTATACCAGGACAGCCACGATGAGCAGTTCTTC. It yields the protein CASSLYQDSHDEQFF.